One and the same sample provided the 23 T cell receptor beta chains below, sequenced in a study of T cell repertoires in cytomegalovirus infection. Using its own MiXCR run on the reads, TCRdb lists one record per CDR3 protein. The sample includes 570,000 or so distinct CDR3 sequences, under 45% of them seen just once. Antigens for these TCRs are unknown. Specimen: cultured PBMCs, collected from culture after CMV antigen stimulation. The receptors were sampled from a human donor in good health (CMV status not recorded). Some clones in this sample may be carry-over from other donors' samples.

This clonotype was detected many times. The V call is TRBV7-2, the J call TRBJ2-7; D not resolved. This CDR3 comprises 13 residues. The germline V gene encodes CDR1 SGHTA and CDR2 FQGNSA. Trimming took 1 base from V and 3 from J, leaving 7 bases between them. CDR3 sequence: CASSLGQNYEQYF. CDR3 sequence (DNA): TGTGCCAGCAGCTTAGGGCAAAACTACGAGCAGTACTTC.

V is TRBV20-1 and J is TRBJ2-1; D is unresolved. This CDR3 spans 12 amino acids. Trimming removed 0 bases at V and 12 bases at J, with 12 bases between. The germline CDR1 and CDR2 sequences are DFQATT and SNEGSKA (reference sequence). CDR3 region: CSARDFRLSQFF. CDR3 coding DNA: TGCAGTGCTAGAGATTTTAGATTGTCGCAGTTCTTC.

A note on this clonotype: An end of the junction does not agree with germline; a read error may underlie this. Written as DNA, the CDR3 is TGTGACAGCAGCTTAGAGGGGGGTTTGAACACTGAAGCTTTCTTT. Encoded protein: CDSSLEGGLNTEAFF. This sequence joins TRBV7-2 and TRBJ1-1; D may be TRBD1 (6 bases). The germline gives CDR1 SGHTA, CDR2 FQGNSA. This CDR3 region has 15 residues. The whole variable domain, filled in from reference TRBV7-2 and TRBJ1-1, reads GAGVSQSPSNKVTEKGKDVELRCDPISGHTALYWYRQSLGQGLEFLIYFQGNSAPDKSGLPSDRFSAERTGGSVSTLTIQRTQQEDSAVYLCDSSLEGGLNTEAFFGQGTRLTVV.

This chain connects TRBV6-2 or TRBV6-3 to TRBJ2-5; D may be TRBD1 (5 bases). Germline CDR1 is MNHEY and CDR2 is SVGEGT. CDR3 length equals 12 residues. V was shortened by 8 bases and J by 5 bases, with 12 bases between the two germline ends. CDR3 loop: CASGAIRETQYF. The CDR3 bases are TGTGCCAGCGGGGCGATTCGGGAGACCCAGTACTTC.

This clonotype was detected only a few times. The gene calls are TRBV28 and TRBJ1-5; 8 nucleotides align to TRBD1. V was clipped by 7 bases and J by 2 bases; unmatched bases: 7. Germline V CDR1 and CDR2: MDHEN, SYDVKM. The CDR3 consists of 15 residues. The CDR3 nucleotides are TGTGCCAGCAACACTCCGACAGGGGGCAATCAGCCCCAGCATTTT. Its translation: CASNTPTGGNQPQHF. Complete variable domain (other parts from reference TRBV28 and TRBJ1-5): DVKVTQSSRYLVKRTGEKVFLECVQDMDHENMFWYRQDPGLGLRLIYFSYDVKMKEKGDIPEGYSVSREKKERFSLILESASTNQTSMYLCASNTPTGGNQPQHFGDGTRLSIL.

This clonotype was seen more than once but under ten times. J is TRBJ1-5 and V is TRBV4-1; no reliable D call. Trimming cost V 0 bases and J 2 bases, with 11 bases left between them. Germline V gene data show CDR1 as MGHRA and CDR2 as YSYEKL. The CDR3 spans 16 residues. The CDR3 reads CASSQDAGVGNQPQHF. The CDR3 DNA is TGCGCCAGCAGCCAAGATGCCGGGGTTGGCAATCAGCCCCAGCATTTT.

V and J are TRBV7-4 and TRBJ1-2, with TRBD1 as a possible D gene (5 bases). The germline V gene encodes CDR1 SGHVT and CDR2 SQSDAQ. The CDR3 is made up of 15 amino acids. Trimming removed 3 bases at V and 7 bases at J, with 18 bases between. Written as DNA, the CDR3 is TGTGCCAGCAGCTTGGCAGCGAGGGGCCCTGCTGGCTACACCTTC. This codes for CASSLAARGPAGYTF.

This clonotype was seen only a few times. This chain uses TRBV7-2 with TRBJ1-5; the D gene is possibly TRBD1 (5 bases). CDR3 length: 15 amino acids. V lost 3 bases and J lost 4, with 13 bases in between. The germline gives CDR1 SGHTA, CDR2 FQGNSA. CDR3 nucleotide sequence: TGTGCCAGCAGCTTTTCGGGGGTCGGAAATCAGCCCCAGCATTTT. It encodes CASSFSGVGNQPQHF.

The chain couples TRBV12-3 or TRBV12-4 to TRBJ1-1, with D tentatively TRBD1 (6 bases). The CDR3 contains 18 residues. V gave up 1 base and J gave up 4 bases, with 22 bases separating them. CDR3 nucleotides: TGTGCCAGCAGTTTAGTATGGGGGGGGGCAGGTTCGGGCACTGAAGCTTTCTTT. Translated, it gives CASSLVWGGAGSGTEAFF.

This clonotype was found a few times. The chain links TRBV11-2 to TRBJ2-2, with D perhaps TRBD1 (6 bases). V lost 4 bases to trimming and J lost 5 bases, with 23 bases between them. CDR1 SGHAT and CDR2 FQNNGV come from the germline V gene. This CDR3 has 18 amino acids. CDR3 amino acids: CASSSIGTWGRGTGELFF. DNA of the CDR3: TGTGCCAGCAGCTCCATCGGGACATGGGGTCGAGGGACCGGGGAGCTGTTTTTT.

This clonotype has a handful of counts. The rearrangement uses TRBV12-3 or TRBV12-4 and TRBJ2-7, with TRBD2 identical over 7 bases. The CDR3 is 15 amino acids. The trim removed 0 bases at V and 5 bases at J, leaving 7 bases unmatched. In DNA form, the CDR3 reads TGTGCCAGCAGTTTAGCGGGGACTATAGGGAACGAGCAGTACTTC. Encoded protein: CASSLAGTIGNEQYF.

This chain connects TRBV7-2 to TRBJ2-1, with 8 bases aligning to TRBD2. Per the germline V gene, CDR1 is SGHTA and CDR2 is FQGNSA. The CDR3 is made up of 17 amino acids. Trimming at V came to 1 base and at J to 7 bases, leaving 12 bases not matched to a gene. In nucleotides, the CDR3 is TGTGCCAGCAGCTTAGTGGGGATAGCGGGATATAGGAATGAGCAGTTCTTC. It translates to CASSLVGIAGYRNEQFF.

This chain connects TRBV5-1 to TRBJ2-1; either TRBD1 or TRBD2 may supply D (5 bases each). The CDR3 loop spans 14 amino acids. The ends were cut back, 7 bases at V and 5 bases at J, with 16 bases in the middle. Germline loops: CDR1 SGHRS, CDR2 YFSETQ. CDR3 region: CASAWGSINNEQFF. The CDR3 DNA sequence: TGCGCCAGCGCTTGGGGGTCTATCAACAATGAGCAGTTCTTC.

This clonotype came up a few times. The gene calls are TRBV5-6 and TRBJ1-5; D is perhaps TRBD1 (5 bases). V lost 0 bases and J 6 bases, leaving 16 bases between the germline ends. The CDR3 consists of 16 residues. Looked up from germline, CDR1 is SGHDT and CDR2 is YYEEEE. The CDR3 spells CASSLVEGPNPQPQHF. The DNA for the CDR3 is TGTGCCAGCAGCTTGGTGGAGGGGCCCAATCCTCAGCCCCAGCATTTT.

This clonotype was seen once. The rearrangement links TRBV10-3 to TRBJ1-2; D ambiguous. V shed 3 bases and J shed 3 bases, with 14 bases lying between them. The CDR3 is 15 residues long. Germline V CDR1 and CDR2: ENHRY, SYGVKD. The CDR3 coding sequence is TGTGCCATCAGTGACACGGGCGCCTACTACTATGGCTACACCTTC. This translates into CAISDTGAYYYGYTF.

The chain couples TRBV6-8 to TRBJ1-4; D remains unclear. Per the germline V gene, CDR1 is MNHGY and CDR2 is SAAAGT. The V and J ends lost 1 base and 8 bases respectively, with 11 bases between them. This CDR3 spans 14 amino acids. CDR3 region: CASSYLGANEKLFF. As DNA, the CDR3 is TGTGCCAGCAGTTACTTAGGAGCCAACGAAAAACTGTTTTTT.

This clonotype was found a few times. The J gene is TRBJ1-4, the V gene TRBV28; D ambiguous. Germline CDR1 MDHEN, CDR2 SYDVKM. V lost 6 bases to trimming and J lost 6 bases, with 14 bases between them. The CDR3 spans 14 residues. The CDR3 DNA reads TGTGCCAGCAGCGAGATTGACGATTATGAAAAACTGTTTTTT. Its protein product is CASSEIDDYEKLFF. Filled out from reference TRBV28 and TRBJ1-4, the complete variable domain reads DVKVTQSSRYLVKRTGEKVFLECVQDMDHENMFWYRQDPGLGLRLIYFSYDVKMKEKGDIPEGYSVSREKKERFSLILESASTNQTSMYLCASSEIDDYEKLFFGSGTQLSVL.

The chain joins TRBV7-9 to TRBJ1-3; D unresolved. Germline lookup yields CDR1 SEHNR and CDR2 FQNEAQ (reference sequence). Trimming took off 5 bases at V and 6 bases at J, with 8 bases between the two ends. The CDR3 length is 12 residues. Written as DNA, the CDR3 is TGTGCCAGCAGCAGCCTGTCAAACACCATATATTTT. Translation: CASSSLSNTIYF.

V usage is TRBV7-2 and J usage is TRBJ2-1; 10 bases are a match to TRBD2. The CDR3 length is 15 residues. From germline, CDR1 is SGHTA and CDR2 FQGNSA. Unmatched junction bases numbered 6, after V lost 4 bases and J lost 6 bases. The CDR3, as DNA: TGTGCCAGCAGCTCCGTAAGCGGGGGGGCCAATGAGCAGTTCTTC. Its translation is CASSSVSGGANEQFF.

The chain employs TRBV6-6 and TRBJ1-2, with D possibly matching TRBD1 (5 bases). Germline CDR1 and CDR2: MNHNY and SVGAGI (reference sequence). The germline V and J ends were trimmed by 0 bases and 10 bases, with 15 bases remaining between them. CDR3 length equals 14 residues. This chain's CDR3 is CASSYSSRVSVYTF. CDR3 sequence (DNA): TGTGCCAGCAGTTACTCGAGCAGGGTTAGTGTCTACACCTTC.

This clonotype was recorded only once. V gene TRBV20-1 combines with J gene TRBJ1-5, with a tentative D call TRBD1 (5 bases). This CDR3 has 15 residues. The germline V gene has CDR1 DFQATT and CDR2 SNEGSKA (reference sequence). This chain's CDR3 is CSPNAGPGRRQPQHF. The CDR3 DNA sequence: TGCAGCCCAAACGCGGGGCCGGGTCGCCGGCAGCCCCAGCATTTT.

This clonotype has only a few counts. J is TRBJ2-2 and V is TRBV7-2; TRBD2 agrees at 9 bases. The CDR3 covers 16 residues. V was pared by 1 base and J by 0 bases, with 0 bases of the junction left unmatched. The germline CDR1 and CDR2 sequences are SGHTA and FQGNSA. CDR3 nucleotide sequence: TGTGCCAGCAGCTTAGTAGCGGGGGCGAACACCGGGGAGCTGTTTTTT. Protein sequence: CASSLVAGANTGELFF.

The rearrangement links TRBV4-1 to TRBJ1-1; D not resolved. This CDR3 spans 13 amino acids. V lost 0 bases, J lost 7 bases, and 9 bases lay in between. Germline loops: CDR1 MGHRA, CDR2 YSYEKL. CDR3 sequence: CASSQEPGSEAFF. Written as DNA, the CDR3 is TGCGCCAGCAGCCAAGAACCGGGCAGTGAAGCTTTCTTT.